This TCR beta chain was identified in a study of Ad26.COV2.S vaccination and SARS-CoV-2 variants (dated by TCRdb to about 2021). About the study as a whole: Vaccine-arm donors came from COV1001, a multicentre, randomized, double-blind, placebo-controlled phase I-IIa trial of Ad26.COV2.S in healthy adults. Ad26.COV2.S was given intramuscularly at 5x10^10 or 1x10^11 viral particles, as a single shot or as two shots 56 days apart. The specificity and breadth of SARS-CoV-2-reactive T cell receptors after Ad26.COV2.S vaccination were assessed by TCRbeta repertoire sequencing. The TCR-sequenced set comprised approximately 32 samples: some 19 Ad26.COV2.S vaccine recipients, 5 placebo recipients and 8 SARS-CoV-2 convalescent individuals. Trial participants were randomized into five groups of five, in which low-dose or high-dose Ad26.COV2.S was given once or twice, or placebo was given on both occasions. Investigators did not know the trial group allocation while performing experiments and assessing outcomes. Points the paper makes about the study in general: After vaccination, spike-specific CD8+ and CD4+ T cell responses were reported to show substantial breadth. Comparable non-spike TCR breadth was observed between vaccine and placebo recipients, consistent with only spike being contained in the vaccine. Compared with placebo recipients, Ad26.COV2.S recipients showed higher spike-specific TCR breadth (P = 0.0014). The study lacked the statistical power to compare responses across vaccine doses or regimens. According to the authors, total T cell responses may have been underestimated by the TCR breadth and depth analyses.

This specimen's treatment or condition label, interpreted: 15 to 20 received Ad26.COV2.S at low or high dose, single or two shots; roughly 5 received placebo; per-sample allocation not given. Repertoires of vaccine and placebo recipients were sequenced from samples collected on day 63 after the first injection. Between 29 July and 7 August 2020, Cohort 1b enrolled fewer than 30 adults aged 18-55 years at one site in Boston, USA. As a vaccine, Ad26.COV2.S was a replication-incompetent adenovirus type 26 vector that expressed a prefusion-stabilized SARS-CoV-2 spike protein derived from the original Wuhan strain. The immunoSEQ Assay was the method used to sequence TCRbeta CDR3 regions. After extraction, genomic DNA underwent amplification by bias-controlled multiplex PCR, followed by high-throughput sequencing. Under the source paper's analysis protocol: To quantify the absolute abundance of every unique TCRbeta CDR3 region, sequences were collapsed and filtered. T cell fraction was estimated by normalizing TCRbeta template counts to usable DNA, with usable DNA measured through amplification of reference genes found in all nucleated cells. Repertoire TCRs were annotated as SARS-CoV-2-specific when V gene, CDR3 amino acid sequence and J gene were exactly matched to a known reactive TCR set. MIRA supplied the reference SARS-CoV-2 TCR set, which was filtered for enrichment in COVID-19-positive ImmuneCODE repertoires so that public or cross-reactive TCRs were removed. Using the MIRA antigens, annotated TCRs were further analysed by specific ORF or by position within an ORF. Depth was the summed frequency of annotated unique rearrangements, while breadth was defined as annotated unique rearrangements over total unique productive rearrangements. Group comparisons of TCR breadth used two-sided Wilcoxon rank-sum tests. Here the immuneACCESS table is served through TCRdb, limited to in-frame sequences with V and J called. Missing clones are a known gap in these copies; in checked studies unresolved V genes cover under half, and the rest lacks a known reason. V, J and clone size derive from that table, while D and trimming were established from the DNA sequence. The sample includes about 410,000 clones, with approximately 90% observed a single time. The top ten constitute roughly 3.5% of the sample.

To note about this clone: What antigen it recognizes has not been identified. Base qualities are not recorded, but no much larger clone differs from it by a single base.

The origin of this receptor is a person aged 18-65 years who received the Ad26.COV2.S COVID-19 vaccine or a placebo. The sequenced sample was peripheral blood, obtained in a trial of Ad26.COV2.S vaccine versus placebo.

The sequence in DNA is TGTGCCAGCAGCCGGACAGGTAATCAGCCCCAGCATTTT. It translates as CASSRTGNQPQHF. In this chain, TRBV5-5 is recombined with TRBJ1-5; a stretch of 7 junction bases matches TRBD1. The CDR3 spans 13 residues, from the cysteine through the phenylalanine. Only the CDR3 part of the read is kept: 39 bases, read in frame from the first base. V ends up 4 bases short and J 4 bases short, with an unmatched junction base count of 2. As encoded in the germline V gene (reference sequence), CDR1 is SGHKS while CDR2 is YYEKEE. Outside the CDR3, residues come from the reference TRBV5-5 and TRBJ1-5 proteins, so the full variable domain is: DAGVTQSPTHLIKTRGQQVTLRCSPISGHKSVSWYQQVLGQGPQFIFQYYEKEERGRGNFPDRFSARQFPNYSSELNVNALLLGDSALYLCASSRTGNQPQHFGDGTRLSIL.